What follows is one TCR beta chain and its context. What it binds is unknown. The method was immunoSEQ multiplex PCR; TCRdb's version includes in-frame clones alone and lacks a portion of them. The sample yields about 690,000 clones, 90% seen once. The sample comes from a study of shared clonotypes between healthy human individuals. Only Caucasian adults living in Nashville, Tennessee made up the donor group. Study results and limitations: Relative to clonotypes present in all four donors, those not shared had lower generation probabilities. Across subsets, estimated richness was generally greater for naive than for memory populations.

The origin of this receptor is a young man in good health. Some clones in this sample may be carry-over from other donors' samples. The sequenced sample consisted of memory CD8+ T cells from PBMCs. Described subset: CD45RO+ cells pooled with CCR7-negative TemRA cells.

In nucleotides, the CDR3 is TGCGCCAGCAGCCAAGAGCCGGGGAGACCCGCTCGGGAAAAACTGTTTTTT. It yields the protein CASSQEPGRPAREKLFF. V is TRBV4-3 and J is TRBJ1-4; D ambiguous. The CDR3 spans 17 residues. Germline V gives CDR1 LGHNA, CDR2 YSLEER. V lost 0 bases and J lost 8, with 19 bases in between.